This TCR beta chain was sequenced during a study of T cell repertoires in cytomegalovirus infection. The sample holds a few counts of this clonotype. This CDR3 has 14 amino acids. V dropped 5 bases and J dropped 0; count of bases not matched to a gene: 0. Germline V gene lookup returns CDR1 SGHVS and CDR2 FNYEAQ. TCRdb recomputed calls from the reads with MiXCR, one row per CDR3 protein. The data contain approximately 100,000 distinct CDR3 sequences, roughly a quarter of them singletons. The sample comprised CD8+ T cells from PBMCs. The chain couples TRBV7-6 to TRBJ1-1, with 10 nucleotides matching TRBD1. The clonotype originates from a human donor in good health (CMV status not recorded). Some clones in this sample may be carry-over from other donors' samples. CDR3 DNA: TGTGCCAGCAGCGGGACAGGGGTGAACACTGAAGCTTTCTTT. Protein sequence: CASSGTGVNTEAFF. The full variable domain, rest sourced from reference TRBV7-6 and TRBJ1-1, is GAGVSQSPRYKVTKRGQDVALRCDPISGHVSLYWYRQALGQGPEFLTYFNYEAQQDKSGLPNDRFSAERPEGSISTLTIQRTEQRDSAMYRCASSGTGVNTEAFFGQGTRLTVV.